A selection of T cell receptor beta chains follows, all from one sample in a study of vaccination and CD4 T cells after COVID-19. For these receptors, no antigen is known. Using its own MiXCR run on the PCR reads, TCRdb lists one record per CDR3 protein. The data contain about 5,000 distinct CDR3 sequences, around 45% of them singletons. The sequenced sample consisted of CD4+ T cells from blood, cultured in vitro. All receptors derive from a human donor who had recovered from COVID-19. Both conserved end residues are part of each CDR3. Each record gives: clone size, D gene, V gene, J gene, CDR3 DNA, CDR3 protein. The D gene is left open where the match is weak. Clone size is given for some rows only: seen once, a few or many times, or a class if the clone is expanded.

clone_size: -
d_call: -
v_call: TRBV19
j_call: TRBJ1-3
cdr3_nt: TGTGCCAGTAGTATAAACTCAGGGGCTGGAAACACCATATATTTT
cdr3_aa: CASSINSGAGNTIYF

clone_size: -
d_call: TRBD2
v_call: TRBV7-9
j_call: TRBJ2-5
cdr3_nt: TGTGCCAGCAGCCAAACTAGCGGGGGGGAGAAAGAGACCCAGTACTTC
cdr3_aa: CASSQTSGGEKETQYF

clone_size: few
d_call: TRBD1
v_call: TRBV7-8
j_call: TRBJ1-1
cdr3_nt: TGTGCCAGCAGCTTCGACAGGGGTGAAGCTTTCTTT
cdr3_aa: CASSFDRGEAFF

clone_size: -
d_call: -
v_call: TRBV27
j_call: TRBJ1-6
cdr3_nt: TGTGCCAGCAGTTTCGCGGATTCACCCCTCCACTTT
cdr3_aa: CASSFADSPLHF

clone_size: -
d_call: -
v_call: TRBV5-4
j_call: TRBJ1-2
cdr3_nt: TGTGCCAGCAGCTTGGAGGCGGATTATGGCTACACCTTC
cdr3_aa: CASSLEADYGYTF

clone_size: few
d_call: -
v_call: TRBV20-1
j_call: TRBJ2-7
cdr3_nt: TGCAGTGCTCTCAGGGGAAGCTCCTACGAGCAGTACTTC
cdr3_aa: CSALRGSSYEQYF

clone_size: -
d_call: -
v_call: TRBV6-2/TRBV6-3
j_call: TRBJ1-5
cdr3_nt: TGTGCCAGCGGGAAGACAGGTATTTATCAGCCCCAGCATTTT
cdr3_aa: CASGKTGIYQPQHF

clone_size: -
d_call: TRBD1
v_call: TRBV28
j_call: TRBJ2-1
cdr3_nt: TGTGCCAGCATCGGTCAGACAGGGGAATTTTGGCTTTACAATGAGCAGTTCTTC
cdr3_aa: CASIGQTGEFWLYNEQFF

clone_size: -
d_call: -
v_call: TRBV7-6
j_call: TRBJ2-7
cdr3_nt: TGTGCCAGCAGCTTCGGGGTGGCGGGATCCTACGAGCAGTACTTC
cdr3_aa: CASSFGVAGSYEQYF

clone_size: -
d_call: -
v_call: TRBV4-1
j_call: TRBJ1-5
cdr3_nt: TGCGCCAGCAGCCAAGGCAGGGGTGCCCGCAATCAGCCCCAGCATTTT
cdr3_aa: CASSQGRGARNQPQHF

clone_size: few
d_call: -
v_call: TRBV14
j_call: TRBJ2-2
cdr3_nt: TGTGCCAGCAGCCAAGCGGTAACCGGGGAGCTGTTTTTT
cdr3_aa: CASSQAVTGELFF

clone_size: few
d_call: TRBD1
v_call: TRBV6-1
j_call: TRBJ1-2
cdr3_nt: TGTGCCAGCAGTGTCTTACCGGGACAGGGCAGCTATGGCTACACCTTC
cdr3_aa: CASSVLPGQGSYGYTF

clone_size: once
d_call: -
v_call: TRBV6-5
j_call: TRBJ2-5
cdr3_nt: TGTGCCAGCAGTTACACGGGCGGGCGGAGCGGGGAGACCCAGTACTTC
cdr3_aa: CASSYTGGRSGETQYF

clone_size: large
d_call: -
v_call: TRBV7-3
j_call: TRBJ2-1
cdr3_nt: TGTGCCAGCAGCGCACACTCTAGCGCGTCCTACAATGAGCAGTTCTTC
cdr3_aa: CASSAHSSASYNEQFF

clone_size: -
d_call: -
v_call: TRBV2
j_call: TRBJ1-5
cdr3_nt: TGTGCCAGCGCACAGAGCTCATATAGCAATCAGCCCCAGCATTTT
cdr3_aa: CASAQSSYSNQPQHF

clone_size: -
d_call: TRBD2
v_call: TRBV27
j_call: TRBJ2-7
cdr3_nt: TGTGCCAGCAGCAGAACACTAGCGGGAGGGCCCTACGAGCAGTACTTC
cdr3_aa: CASSRTLAGGPYEQYF

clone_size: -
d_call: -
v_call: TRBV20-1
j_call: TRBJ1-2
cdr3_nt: TGCAGTGCTAGCTCTGGGAGGTACACCTTC
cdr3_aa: CSASSGRYTF

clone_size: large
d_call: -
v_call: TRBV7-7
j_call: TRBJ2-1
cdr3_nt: TGTGCTAGCAGCTTAGGTGGGGGTTCGACAGAGCAGTTCTTC
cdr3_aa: CASSLGGGSTEQFF

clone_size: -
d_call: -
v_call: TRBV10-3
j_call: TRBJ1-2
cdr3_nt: TGTGCCATCAGTGAGTCTGACCCCTCCGGTGGCTATGGCTACACCTTC
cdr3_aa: CAISESDPSGGYGYTF

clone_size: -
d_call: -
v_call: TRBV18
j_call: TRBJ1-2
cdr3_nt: TGTGCCAGCTCACCATCCGGACAGTATGGCTACACCTTC
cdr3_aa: CASSPSGQYGYTF

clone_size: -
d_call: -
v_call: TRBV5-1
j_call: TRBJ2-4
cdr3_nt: TGCGCCAGCAGCTTGGTTCCGGGGGAATTCAACATTCAGTACTTC
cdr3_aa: CASSLVPGEFNIQYF

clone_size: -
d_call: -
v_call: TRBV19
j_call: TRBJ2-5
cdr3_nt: TGTGCCAGTAGCCCGATTCGCCAAGAGACCCAGTACTTC
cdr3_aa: CASSPIRQETQYF

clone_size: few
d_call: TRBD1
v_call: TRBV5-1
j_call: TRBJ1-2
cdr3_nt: TGCGCCAGCAGCTTGGGACAGGGGTTTTGGGGCTACACCTTC
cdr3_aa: CASSLGQGFWGYTF

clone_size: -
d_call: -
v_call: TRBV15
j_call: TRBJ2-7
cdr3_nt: TGTGCCACCAGTTTGGGCAGGAACTACGAGCAGTACTTC
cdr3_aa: CATSLGRNYEQYF

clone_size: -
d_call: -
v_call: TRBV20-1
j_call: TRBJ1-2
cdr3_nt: TGCAGTGCTAGAGAAGACTATGGCTACACCTTC
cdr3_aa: CSAREDYGYTF